These 10 T cell receptor beta chains share one sample of origin, sequenced in a study of blood T cell repertoires in COVID-19. The protocol was immunoSEQ multiplex PCR, while the TCRdb copy is restricted to in-frame clones and leaves out a portion. This table has 95,000 to 100,000 clones, approximately 80% appearing once. Sequenced sample: peripheral blood. The receptors shown here come from a human donor in a cohort sampled during active COVID-19.

The chain combines TRBV7-9 with TRBJ2-1; TRBD1 aligns across 10 bases. CDR3 length equals 17 residues. Trimming removed 4 bases from V and 5 bases from J; junction bases left unmatched: 11. Germline CDR1 is SEHNR and CDR2 is FQNEAQ (reference sequence). The CDR3 region is CASSSPFGTGDNNEQFF. CDR3 in DNA: TGTGCCAGCAGCTCCCCTTTCGGGACAGGGGACAACAATGAGCAGTTCTTC.

The chain recombines TRBV6-5 with TRBJ2-5; the match to TRBD2 covers 8 bases. J gave up 4 bases and V 2 bases, and 6 bases lay outside the gene matches. The germline gives CDR1 MNHEY, CDR2 SVGAGI. The CDR3 extends over 15 amino acids. The CDR3 bases are TGTGCCAGCAGTTACACCGGGGGGGCCGCAGAGACCCAGTACTTC. This translates into CASSYTGGAAETQYF.

In its sample, this clone was seen once. The chain carries TRBV27 and TRBJ1-5; no reliable D call. Germline V gives CDR1 MNHEY, CDR2 SMNVEV (reference sequence). The ends were cut back, 4 bases at V and 0 bases at J, with 13 bases in the middle. CDR3 size: 16 residues. CDR3: CASSSTTPYSNQPQHF. CDR3 in DNA: TGTGCCAGCAGTTCTACTACCCCATATAGCAATCAGCCCCAGCATTTT.

The rearrangement links TRBV27 to TRBJ2-7; maybe TRBD1 (6 bases). Germline lookup yields CDR1 MNHEY and CDR2 SMNVEV (reference sequence). V lost 8 bases to trimming and J lost 5 bases, with 19 bases between them. The CDR3 loop spans 14 amino acids. CDR3 region: CASAGGLQGNEQYF. The CDR3 DNA reads as TGTGCCAGCGCCGGCGGGCTCCAGGGGAACGAGCAGTACTTC.

The table lists this clone with a count of one. The chain is built from TRBV6-5 and TRBJ1-2, with D unclear. Between the trimmed V and J ends, which lost 6 bases and 2 bases, there was a span of 13 bases. The germline V gene has CDR1 MNHEY and CDR2 SVGAGI. This CDR3 region has 14 residues. The CDR3 spells CASRLPGRNYGYTF. The DNA for the CDR3 is TGTGCCAGCAGGCTACCGGGAAGGAACTATGGCTACACCTTC.

The chain employs TRBV12-3 or TRBV12-4 and TRBJ1-1; possibly TRBD1 for D (5 bases). The CDR3 runs to 13 residues. The V gene lost 8 bases and the J gene lost 7 bases, with 17 bases spanning the gap. The DNA for the CDR3 is TGTGCCAGCGGACAAGACAGAAAAAGTGAAGCTTTCTTT. Encoded protein: CASGQDRKSEAFF.

The chain carries TRBV5-1 and TRBJ1-1; 8 positions match TRBD1. The length of the CDR3 is 15 residues. The V gene end was trimmed by 4 bases and the J gene end by 3 bases; junction bases not matched to a gene: 8. Germline V gene sequence: CDR1 SGHRS, CDR2 YFSETQ. The CDR3 sequence: CASSPGGAVDTEAFF. In nucleotides, the CDR3 is TGCGCCAGCAGCCCAGGGGGCGCGGTGGACACTGAAGCTTTCTTT.

This chain connects TRBV28 to TRBJ2-1; D is ambiguous. CDR1 and CDR2 (germline): MDHEN, SYDVKM. The CDR3 runs 13 residues. V lost 3 bases, J lost 14 bases, and 17 bases lay in between. For the CDR3, the DNA is TGTGCCAGCAGTTTTAAGATTGTAGCACGTAAGTTCTTC. Translated: CASSFKIVARKFF. Full variable domain (rest looked up from reference TRBV28 and TRBJ2-1): DVKVTQSSRYLVKRTGEKVFLECVQDMDHENMFWYRQDPGLGLRLIYFSYDVKMKEKGDIPEGYSVSREKKERFSLILESASTNQTSMYLCASSFKIVARKFFGPGTRLTVL.

This clone appeared a single time. The CDR3 reads CATRTEMNTEAFF. The DNA of the CDR3 is TGTGCCACCAGGACAGAGATGAACACTGAAGCTTTCTTT. The chain joins TRBV6-5 to TRBJ1-1; D is perhaps TRBD1 (6 bases). V was cut by 10 bases and J by 0 bases, with 12 bases left in between. The CDR3 is 13 amino acids. Germline CDR1 and CDR2: MNHEY and SVGAGI.

As DNA, the CDR3 is TGTGCCAGCAGCTCCGCAGCGCCCTTGAACACTGAAGCTTTCTTT. Translated: CASSSAAPLNTEAFF. This chain connects TRBV7-2 to TRBJ1-1; D is unclear. V gave up 4 bases and J gave up 0 bases, with 12 bases separating them. The V gene's germline CDR1 is SGHTA and CDR2 FQGNSA. This CDR3 spans 15 amino acids.